Detailed here is one T cell receptor beta chain. Which antigen it targets is not known. Base qualities are not recorded, but no much larger clone differs from it by a single base. These data come from a study of T cell changes during pregnancy in multiple sclerosis (dated by TCRdb to the late 2010s). Concerning the study at large: Changes in the T cell repertoire over the course of pregnancy were examined in this study in women with multiple sclerosis.

The library was prepared using the immunoSEQ multiplex PCR assay. As stored in TCRdb, this immuneACCESS dataset retains in-frame rearrangements with V and J assigned. A fraction of the clones does not appear; measured against another copy, unresolved V genes explain less than half of the discrepancy, and the remainder lacks a known reason. In this sample the table shows around 99,000 clones, roughly 92% of which occur a single time. Jointly, the top ten make up less than 0.85% of the sample. The CDR3 runs 13 residues from the cysteine to the phenylalanine. Here the CDR3 DNA is all that survives: 39 bases in frame from base 1. Looking up the germline V gene (reference sequence) yields CDR1 GTSNPN and CDR2 SVGIG. V is pruned by 5 bases and J by 8 bases, leaving 9 bases of the junction without a gene match.

This chain is built from TRBV30 and TRBJ2-1; 7 central bases correspond to TRBD1. The clonotype originates from a female donor in good health, enrolled as a control in a pregnancy study. The source was peripheral blood, collected in the third trimester of pregnancy. The CDR3 corresponds to CAWRRGRLDEQFF. The nucleotide sequence is TGTGCCTGGCGAAGGGGGCGCCTCGATGAGCAGTTCTTC.